The 3 T cell receptor beta chains listed next were all sequenced from one sample in a study of molecular identifiers for immune sequencing clone quantification. TCRdb redid the calling of the PCR reads with MiXCR, one entry per CDR3 protein. The sample records 85,000 to 100,000 distinct CDR3 sequences, about 24% being singletons. Material for sequencing was naive CD8+ T cells from blood, with Jurkat cell RNA spiked in. Subset specified: FACS-sorted CD8+CD4-CCR7+CD45RA+ naive T cells. These receptors came from a human donor in good health. Some libraries in this study had Jurkat cell RNA spiked in.

This clonotype has at least ten counts. The chain joins TRBV7-2 to TRBJ2-6; D not resolved. CDR3 length: 15 amino acids. Germline V CDR1 and CDR2: SGHTA, FQGNSA. Trimming left V 4 bases short and J 0 bases short, with 7 bases between. The CDR3 DNA reads as TGTGCCAGCAGCTCCTACTTCTCTGGGGCCAACGTCCTGACTTTC. Its protein is CASSSYFSGANVLTF.

On this clonotype itself: This may be a read error: a much more frequent sequence differs by one nucleotide. The rearrangement links TRBV12-3 or TRBV12-4 to TRBJ2-5; 7 bases fit TRBD2. The V segment lost 5 bases and the J segment 6 bases; nucleotides outside the gene matches: 12. The CDR3 consists of 15 residues. DNA for the CDR3: TGTGCCAGCAGTGTAAGCGGGGTGATGTTCAAGACCCAGTACTTC. This sequence encodes CASSVSGVMFKTQYF.

The V and J genes are TRBV10-1 and TRBJ2-7; a weak D match, TRBD2 (5 bases). Germline V gene data show CDR1 as WNHNN and CDR2 as SYGVQD (reference sequence). The length of the CDR3 is 13 residues. V lost 8 bases and J 5 bases, leaving 16 bases between the germline ends. The CDR3 DNA is TGCGCCAGCTCCCCCCCGGGGAACGACGAGCAGTACTTC. Protein product: CASSPPGNDEQYF.